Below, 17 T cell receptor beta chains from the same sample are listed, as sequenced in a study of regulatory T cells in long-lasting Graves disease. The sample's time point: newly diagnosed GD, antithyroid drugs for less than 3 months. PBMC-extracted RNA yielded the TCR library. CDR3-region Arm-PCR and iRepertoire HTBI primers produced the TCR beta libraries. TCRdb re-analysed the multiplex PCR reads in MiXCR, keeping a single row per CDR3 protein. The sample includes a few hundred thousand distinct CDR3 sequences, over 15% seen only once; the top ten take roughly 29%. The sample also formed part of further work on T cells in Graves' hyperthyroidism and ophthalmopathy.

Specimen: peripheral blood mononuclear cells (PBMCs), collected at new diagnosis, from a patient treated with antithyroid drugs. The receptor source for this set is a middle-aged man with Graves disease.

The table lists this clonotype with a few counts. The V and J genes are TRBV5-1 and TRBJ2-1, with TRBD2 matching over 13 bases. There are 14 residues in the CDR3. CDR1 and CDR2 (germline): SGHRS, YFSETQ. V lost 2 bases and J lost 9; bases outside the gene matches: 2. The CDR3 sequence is CASSFGLAGVEQFF. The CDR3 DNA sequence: TGCGCCAGCAGCTTCGGACTAGCGGGGGTTGAGCAGTTCTTC.

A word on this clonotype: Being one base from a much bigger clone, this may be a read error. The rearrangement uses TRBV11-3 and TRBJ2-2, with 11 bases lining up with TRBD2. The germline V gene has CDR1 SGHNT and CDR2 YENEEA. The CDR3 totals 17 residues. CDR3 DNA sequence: TGTGCCAGCAGCGAGCCGGCGCTAGCGGGGGGTACCGGGGAGCTGCTTTTT. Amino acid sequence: CASSEPALAGGTGELLF.

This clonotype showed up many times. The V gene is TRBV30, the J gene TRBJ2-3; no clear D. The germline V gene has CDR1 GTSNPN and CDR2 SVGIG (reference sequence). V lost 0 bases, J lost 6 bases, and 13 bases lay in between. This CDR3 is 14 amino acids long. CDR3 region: CAWSVLGSLDTQYF. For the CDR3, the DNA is TGTGCCTGGAGTGTACTCGGTAGTTTGGATACGCAGTATTTT. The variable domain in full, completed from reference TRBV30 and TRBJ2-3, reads SQTIHQWPATLVQPVGSPLSLECTVEGTSNPNLYWYRQAAGRGLQLLFYSVGIGQISSEVPQNLSASRPQDRQFILSSKKLLLSDSGFYLCAWSVLGSLDTQYFGPGTRLTVL.

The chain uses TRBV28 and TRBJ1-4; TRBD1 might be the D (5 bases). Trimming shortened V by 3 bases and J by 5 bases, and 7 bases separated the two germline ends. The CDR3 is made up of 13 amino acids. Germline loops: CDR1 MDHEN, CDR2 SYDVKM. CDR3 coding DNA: TGTGCCAGCAGTTTCCGGACAAATGAAAAACTGTTTTTT. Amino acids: CASSFRTNEKLFF. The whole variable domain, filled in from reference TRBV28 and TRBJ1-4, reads DVKVTQSSRYLVKRTGEKVFLECVQDMDHENMFWYRQDPGLGLRLIYFSYDVKMKEKGDIPEGYSVSREKKERFSLILESASTNQTSMYLCASSFRTNEKLFFGSGTQLSVL.

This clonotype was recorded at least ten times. The chain's CDR3 is CSAHGSGREKLFF. As DNA, the CDR3 is TGCAGTGCTCATGGGAGTGGGCGTGAAAAACTGTTTTTT. The chain is built from TRBV20-1 and TRBJ1-4, with D uncertain. CDR1 DFQATT and CDR2 SNEGSKA come from the germline V gene (reference sequence). V was shortened by 5 bases and J by 7 bases, with 14 bases between the two germline ends. The CDR3 covers 13 residues.

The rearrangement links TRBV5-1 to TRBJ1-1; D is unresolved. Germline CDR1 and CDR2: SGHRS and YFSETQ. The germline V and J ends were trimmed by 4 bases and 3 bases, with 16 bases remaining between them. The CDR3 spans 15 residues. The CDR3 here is CASSLVGEGDTEAFF. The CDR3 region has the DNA TGCGCCAGCAGCCTGGTTGGGGAGGGCGACACTGAAGCTTTCTTT.

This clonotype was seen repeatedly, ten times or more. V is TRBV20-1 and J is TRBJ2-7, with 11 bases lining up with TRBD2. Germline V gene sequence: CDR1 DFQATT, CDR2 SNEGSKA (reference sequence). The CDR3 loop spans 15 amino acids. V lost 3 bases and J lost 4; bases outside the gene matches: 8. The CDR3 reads CSASNPGTSGYEQYF. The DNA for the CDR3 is TGCAGTGCTAGCAACCCCGGGACTAGCGGATACGAGCAGTACTTC.

The CDR3 DNA follows: TGTGCCTGGAGTCGTGCGGGCACCGGGGAGCTGTTTTTT. Translating gives CAWSRAGTGELFF. V usage is TRBV30 and J usage is TRBJ2-2, with D possibly TRBD2 on 5 matching bases. Trimming took off 2 bases at V and 4 bases at J, with 8 bases between the two ends. CDR1 is GTSNPN, CDR2 SVGIG, per germline (reference sequence). The CDR3 spans 13 residues.

CDR3 residues: CASSPLSGDYGYTF. DNA for the CDR3: TGTGCCAGCTCACCACTATCGGGGGACTATGGCTACACCTTC. This chain uses TRBV18 with TRBJ1-2; tentatively, D is TRBD1 (5 bases). Per the germline V gene, CDR1 is KGHSH and CDR2 is LQKENI. V lost 1 base and J lost 3, with 9 bases in between. CDR3 size: 14 residues.

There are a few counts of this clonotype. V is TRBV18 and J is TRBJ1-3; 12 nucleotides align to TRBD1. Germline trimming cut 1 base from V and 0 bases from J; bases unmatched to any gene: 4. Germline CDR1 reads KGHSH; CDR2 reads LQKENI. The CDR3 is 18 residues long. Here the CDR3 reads CASSPLGQGANSGNTIYF. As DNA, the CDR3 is TGTGCCAGCTCACCACTGGGACAGGGGGCTAACTCTGGAAACACCATATATTTT.

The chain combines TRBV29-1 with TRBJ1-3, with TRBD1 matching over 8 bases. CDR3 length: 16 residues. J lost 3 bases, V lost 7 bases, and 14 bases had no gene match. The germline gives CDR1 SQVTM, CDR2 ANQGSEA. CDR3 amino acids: CSAVGGTGSDGNTIYF. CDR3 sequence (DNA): TGCAGCGCCGTAGGTGGGACAGGTTCGGATGGAAACACCATATATTTT.

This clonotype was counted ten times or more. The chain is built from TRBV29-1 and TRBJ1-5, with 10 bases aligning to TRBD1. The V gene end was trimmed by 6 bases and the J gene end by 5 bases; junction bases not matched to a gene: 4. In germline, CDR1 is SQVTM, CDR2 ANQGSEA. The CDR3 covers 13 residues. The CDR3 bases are TGCAGCGTCGGCGGGACAGGGGATCAGCCCCAGCATTTT. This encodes CSVGGTGDQPQHF.

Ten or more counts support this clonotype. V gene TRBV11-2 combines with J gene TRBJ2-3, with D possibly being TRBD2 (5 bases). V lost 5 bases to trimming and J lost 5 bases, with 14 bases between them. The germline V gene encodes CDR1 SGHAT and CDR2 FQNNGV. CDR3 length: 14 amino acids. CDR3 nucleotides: TGTGCCAGCAGCCCCAAGGACTTTAGAGATACGCAGTATTTT. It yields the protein CASSPKDFRDTQYF.

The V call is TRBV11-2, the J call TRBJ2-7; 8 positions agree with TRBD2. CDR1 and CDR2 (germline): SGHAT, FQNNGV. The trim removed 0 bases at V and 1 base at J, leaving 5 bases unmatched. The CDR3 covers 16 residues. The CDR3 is CASSLDLSGGSYEQYF. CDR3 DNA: TGTGCCAGCAGCTTAGATCTAAGCGGGGGATCCTACGAGCAGTACTTC. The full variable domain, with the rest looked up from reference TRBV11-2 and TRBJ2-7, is EAGVAQSPRYKIIEKRQSVAFWCNPISGHATLYWYQQILGQGPKLLIQFQNNGVVDDSQLPKDRFSAERLKGVDSTLKIQPAKLEDSAVYLCASSLDLSGGSYEQYFGPGTRLTVT.

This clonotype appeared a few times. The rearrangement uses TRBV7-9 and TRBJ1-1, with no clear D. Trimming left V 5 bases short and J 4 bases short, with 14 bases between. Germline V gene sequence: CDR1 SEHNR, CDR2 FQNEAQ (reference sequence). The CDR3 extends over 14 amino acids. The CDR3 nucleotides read TGTGCCAGCAGCCCATGGGAGATGAGCACTGAAGCTTTCTTT. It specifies CASSPWEMSTEAFF. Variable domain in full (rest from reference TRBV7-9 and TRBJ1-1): DTGVSQNPRHKITKRGQNVTFRCDPISEHNRLYWYRQTLGQGPEFLTYFQNEAQLEKSRLLSDRFSAERPKGSFSTLEIQRTEQGDSAMYLCASSPWEMSTEAFFGQGTRLTVV.

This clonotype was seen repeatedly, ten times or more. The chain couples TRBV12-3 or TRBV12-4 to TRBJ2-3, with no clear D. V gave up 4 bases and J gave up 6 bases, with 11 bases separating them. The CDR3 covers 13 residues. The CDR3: CASSSSDLDTQYF. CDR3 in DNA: TGTGCCAGCAGTTCGTCAGACTTGGATACGCAGTATTTT.

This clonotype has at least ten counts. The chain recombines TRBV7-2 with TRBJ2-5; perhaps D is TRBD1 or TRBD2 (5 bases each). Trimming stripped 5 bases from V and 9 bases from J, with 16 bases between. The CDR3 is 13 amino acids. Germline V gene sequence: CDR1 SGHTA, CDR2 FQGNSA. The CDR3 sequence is CASSRQGRSAQYF. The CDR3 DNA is TGTGCCAGCAGCCGTCAGGGACGGAGCGCCCAGTACTTC.